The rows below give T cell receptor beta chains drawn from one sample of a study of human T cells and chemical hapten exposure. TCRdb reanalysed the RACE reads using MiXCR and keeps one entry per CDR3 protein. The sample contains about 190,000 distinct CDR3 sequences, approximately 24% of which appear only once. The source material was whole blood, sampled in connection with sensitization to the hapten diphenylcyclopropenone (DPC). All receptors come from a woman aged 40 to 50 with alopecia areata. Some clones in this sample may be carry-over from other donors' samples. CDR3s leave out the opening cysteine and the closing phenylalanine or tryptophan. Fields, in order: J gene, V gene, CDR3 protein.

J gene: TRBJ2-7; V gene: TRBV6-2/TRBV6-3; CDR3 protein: ASRTGDSYEQY
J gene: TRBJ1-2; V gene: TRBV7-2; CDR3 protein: ASSENRDYGYT
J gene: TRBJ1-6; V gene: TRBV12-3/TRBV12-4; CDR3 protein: ASSLLGPGSPLH
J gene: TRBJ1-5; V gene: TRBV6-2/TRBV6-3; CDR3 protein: ASSLRVSPQH
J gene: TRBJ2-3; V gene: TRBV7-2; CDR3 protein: ASSQTGTSFDTQY
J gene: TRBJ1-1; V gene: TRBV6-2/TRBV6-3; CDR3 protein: ASSRTGQARVNTEAF
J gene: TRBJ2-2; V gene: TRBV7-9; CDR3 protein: ASSLEGFGTGELF
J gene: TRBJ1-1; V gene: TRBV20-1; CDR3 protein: SAKIPGQGGAEAF
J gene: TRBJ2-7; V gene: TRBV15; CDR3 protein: ATSRDHGSRDSGGYEQY
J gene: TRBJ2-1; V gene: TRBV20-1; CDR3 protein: SAGSGTSGSNEQF
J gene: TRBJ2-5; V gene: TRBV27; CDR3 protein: ASSLSRDSTVLETQY